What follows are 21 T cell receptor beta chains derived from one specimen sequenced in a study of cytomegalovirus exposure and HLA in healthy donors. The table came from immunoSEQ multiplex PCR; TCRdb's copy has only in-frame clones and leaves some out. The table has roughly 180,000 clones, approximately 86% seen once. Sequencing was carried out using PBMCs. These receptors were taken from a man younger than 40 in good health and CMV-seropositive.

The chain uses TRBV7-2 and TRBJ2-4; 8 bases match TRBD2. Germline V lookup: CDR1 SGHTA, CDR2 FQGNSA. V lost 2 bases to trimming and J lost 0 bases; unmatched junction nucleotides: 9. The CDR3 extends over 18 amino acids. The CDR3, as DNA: TGTGCCAGCAGCTTAAGCGGGACTAGATTTCTAGCCAAAAACATTCAGTACTTC. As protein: CASSLSGTRFLAKNIQYF.

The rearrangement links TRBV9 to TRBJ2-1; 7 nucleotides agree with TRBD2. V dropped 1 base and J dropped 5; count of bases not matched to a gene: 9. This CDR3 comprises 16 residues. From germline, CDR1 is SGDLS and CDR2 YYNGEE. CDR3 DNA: TGTGCCAGCAGCGTAACCGGGACTACTACTCACAATGAGCAGTTCTTC. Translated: CASSVTGTTTHNEQFF.

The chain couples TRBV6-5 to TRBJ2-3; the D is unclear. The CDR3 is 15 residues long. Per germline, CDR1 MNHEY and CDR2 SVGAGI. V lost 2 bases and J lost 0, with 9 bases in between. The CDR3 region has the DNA TGTGCCAGCAGTTACCGATTTACTAGCACAGATACGCAGTATTTT. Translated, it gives CASSYRFTSTDTQYF.

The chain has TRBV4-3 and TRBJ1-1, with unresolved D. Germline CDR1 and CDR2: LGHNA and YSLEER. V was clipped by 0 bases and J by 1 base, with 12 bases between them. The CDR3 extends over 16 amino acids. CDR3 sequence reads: CASSQDTLGRNTEAFF. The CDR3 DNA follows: TGCGCCAGCAGCCAAGATACCCTGGGCCGGAACACTGAAGCTTTCTTT.

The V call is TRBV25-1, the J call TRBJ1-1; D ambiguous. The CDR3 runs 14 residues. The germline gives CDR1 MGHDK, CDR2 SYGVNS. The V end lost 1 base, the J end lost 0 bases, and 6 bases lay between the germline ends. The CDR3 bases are TGTGCCAGCAGTGAATCACCCATGAACACTGAAGCTTTCTTT. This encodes CASSESPMNTEAFF.

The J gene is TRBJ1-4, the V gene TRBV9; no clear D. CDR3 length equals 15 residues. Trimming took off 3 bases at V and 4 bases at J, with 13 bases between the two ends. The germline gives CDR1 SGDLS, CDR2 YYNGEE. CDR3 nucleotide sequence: TGTGCCAGCAGCGGTCTACAGTACGATAATGAAAAACTGTTTTTT. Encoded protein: CASSGLQYDNEKLFF.

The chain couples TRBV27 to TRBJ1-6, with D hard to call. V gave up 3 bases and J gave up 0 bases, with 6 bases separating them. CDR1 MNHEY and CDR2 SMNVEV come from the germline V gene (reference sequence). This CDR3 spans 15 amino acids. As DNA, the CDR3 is TGTGCCAGCAGTTTGGCGAGCTCCTATAATTCACCCCTCCACTTT. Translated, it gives CASSLASSYNSPLHF.

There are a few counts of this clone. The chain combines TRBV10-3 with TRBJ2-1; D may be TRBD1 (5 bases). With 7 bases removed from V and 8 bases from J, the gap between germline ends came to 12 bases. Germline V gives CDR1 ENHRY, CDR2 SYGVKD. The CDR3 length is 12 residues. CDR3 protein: CAINGETDEQFF. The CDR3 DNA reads TGTGCCATCAATGGAGAGACAGATGAGCAGTTCTTC.

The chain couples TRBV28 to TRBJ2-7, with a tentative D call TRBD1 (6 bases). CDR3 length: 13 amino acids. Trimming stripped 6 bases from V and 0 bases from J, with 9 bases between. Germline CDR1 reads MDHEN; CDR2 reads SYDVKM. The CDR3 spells CASRRTASYEQYF. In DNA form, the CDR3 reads TGTGCCAGCAGGAGGACAGCCTCCTACGAGCAGTACTTC.

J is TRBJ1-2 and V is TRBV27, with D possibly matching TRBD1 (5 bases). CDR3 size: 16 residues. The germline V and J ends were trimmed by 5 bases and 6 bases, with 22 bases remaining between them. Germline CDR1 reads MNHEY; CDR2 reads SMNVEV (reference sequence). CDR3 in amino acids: CASSPAPLGRVNGYTF. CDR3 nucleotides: TGTGCCAGCAGTCCCGCCCCCCTGGGACGGGTCAATGGCTACACCTTC.

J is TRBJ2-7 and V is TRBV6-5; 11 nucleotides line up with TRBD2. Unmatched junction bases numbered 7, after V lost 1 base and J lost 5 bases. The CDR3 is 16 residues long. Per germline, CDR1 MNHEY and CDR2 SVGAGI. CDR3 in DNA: TGTGCCAGCAGTTACTTCTTAGCGGGAGGGCCGAACGAGCAGTACTTC. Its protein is CASSYFLAGGPNEQYF.

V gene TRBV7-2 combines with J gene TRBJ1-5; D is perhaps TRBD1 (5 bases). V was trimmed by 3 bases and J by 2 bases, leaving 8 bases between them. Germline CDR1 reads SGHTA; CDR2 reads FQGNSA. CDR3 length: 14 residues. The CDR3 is CASSFQGGNQPQHF. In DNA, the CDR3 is TGTGCCAGCAGCTTCCAGGGAGGCAATCAGCCCCAGCATTTT.

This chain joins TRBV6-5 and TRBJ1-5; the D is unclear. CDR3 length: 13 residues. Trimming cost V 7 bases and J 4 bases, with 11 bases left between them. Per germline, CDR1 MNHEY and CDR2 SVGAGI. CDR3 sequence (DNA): TGTGCCAGCACTCGGGGTGTGAATCAGCCCCAGCATTTT. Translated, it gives CASTRGVNQPQHF.

Here the CDR3 reads CASSLPGVRGGYTF. CDR3 in DNA: TGTGCCAGCAGCTTACCCGGGGTTAGAGGTGGCTACACCTTC. The V call is TRBV7-9, the J call TRBJ1-2; D not resolved. Trimming shortened V by 2 bases and J by 7 bases, and 14 bases separated the two germline ends. The length of the CDR3 is 14 residues. Germline-derived CDR1 and CDR2 are SEHNR and FQNEAQ (reference sequence).

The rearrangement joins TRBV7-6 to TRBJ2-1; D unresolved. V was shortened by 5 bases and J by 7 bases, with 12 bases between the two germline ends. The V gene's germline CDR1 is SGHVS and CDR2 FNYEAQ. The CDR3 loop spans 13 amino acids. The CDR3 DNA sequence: TGTGCCAGCAGCCAAAGGTTGGGGAATGAGCAGTTCTTC. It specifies CASSQRLGNEQFF.

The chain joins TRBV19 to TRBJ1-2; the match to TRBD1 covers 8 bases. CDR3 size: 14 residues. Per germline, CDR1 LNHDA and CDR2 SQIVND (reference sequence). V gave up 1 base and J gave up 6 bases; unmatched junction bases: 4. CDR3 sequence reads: CASSIAGGANGYTF. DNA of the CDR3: TGTGCCAGTAGTATAGCAGGGGGCGCGAATGGCTACACCTTC.

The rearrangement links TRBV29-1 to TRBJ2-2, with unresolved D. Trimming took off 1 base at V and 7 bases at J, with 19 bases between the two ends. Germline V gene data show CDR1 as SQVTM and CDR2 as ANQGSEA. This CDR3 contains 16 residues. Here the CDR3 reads CSVEAEVYPESGELFF. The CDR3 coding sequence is TGCAGCGTTGAAGCGGAAGTCTATCCGGAAAGCGGGGAGCTGTTTTTT.

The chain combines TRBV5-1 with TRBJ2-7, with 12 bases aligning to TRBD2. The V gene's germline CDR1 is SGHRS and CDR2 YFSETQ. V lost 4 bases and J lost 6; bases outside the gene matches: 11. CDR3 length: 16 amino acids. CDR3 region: CASSDPLAGGPSEQYF. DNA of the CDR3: TGCGCCAGCAGCGACCCCCTAGCGGGAGGGCCCAGCGAGCAGTACTTC.

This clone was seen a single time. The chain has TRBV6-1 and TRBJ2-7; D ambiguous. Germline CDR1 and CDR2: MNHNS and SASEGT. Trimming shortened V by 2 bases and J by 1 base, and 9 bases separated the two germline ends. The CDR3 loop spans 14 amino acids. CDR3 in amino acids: CASSERRMSYEQYF. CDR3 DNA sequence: TGTGCCAGCAGTGAACGGCGCATGTCCTACGAGCAGTACTTC.

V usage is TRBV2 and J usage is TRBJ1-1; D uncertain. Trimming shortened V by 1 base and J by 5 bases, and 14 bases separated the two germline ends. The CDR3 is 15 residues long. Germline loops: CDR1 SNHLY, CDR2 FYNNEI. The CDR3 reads CASSEVRDGATEAFF. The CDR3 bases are TGTGCCAGCAGTGAAGTAAGGGATGGTGCGACTGAAGCTTTCTTT.

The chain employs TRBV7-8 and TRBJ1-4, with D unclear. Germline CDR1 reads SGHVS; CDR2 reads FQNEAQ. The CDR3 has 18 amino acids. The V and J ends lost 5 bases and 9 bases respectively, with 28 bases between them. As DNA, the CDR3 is TGTGCCAGCAGCGCCACCCGGGGAAGGTTCGAAGGGTATAAAAAACTGTTTTTT. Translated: CASSATRGRFEGYKKLFF.